A single sample is the source of the 20 T cell receptor beta chains below, sequenced in a study of blood T cell repertoires in COVID-19. The data were produced by immunoSEQ multiplex PCR, yet TCRdb's version contains in-frame clones alone and is incomplete. The sample includes about 280,000 clones, 87% of them seen just once. The sample comprised peripheral blood. The receptors derive from a woman between 45 and 60 years old who had recovered from COVID-19.

The chain carries TRBV2 and TRBJ2-2, with TRBD2 matching 8 bases. Germline CDR1 and CDR2: SNHLY and FYNNEI. The CDR3 has 16 residues. V lost 6 bases and J lost 1; bases outside the gene matches: 7. CDR3 coding DNA: TGTGCCAGCAGGGGACTAGGGGGGCGGAACACCGGGGAGCTGTTTTTT. Its protein is CASRGLGGRNTGELFF.

In nucleotides, the CDR3 is TGTGCCAGCAAGCTTTGGAGTAGGGAGTTGTATGGCTACACCTTC. Amino acids: CASKLWSRELYGYTF. The genes are TRBV12-1 and TRBJ1-2. TRBV12-1 is given as a pseudogene. The CDR3 length is 15 residues.

CDR3 sequence (DNA): TGTGCCAGCAGCTTAACGAGAACGGGAGGAGGTGAGCAGTTCTTC. Encoded protein: CASSLTRTGGGEQFF. This rearrangement joins TRBV7-9 to TRBJ2-1, with 7 bases aligning to TRBD2. The CDR3 covers 15 residues. The V gene end was trimmed by 2 bases and the J gene end by 9 bases; junction bases not matched to a gene: 10. From germline, CDR1 is SEHNR and CDR2 FQNEAQ (reference sequence). The full variable domain, with the rest looked up from reference TRBV7-9 and TRBJ2-1, is DTGVSQNPRHKITKRGQNVTFRCDPISEHNRLYWYRQTLGQGPEFLTYFQNEAQLEKSRLLSDRFSAERPKGSFSTLEIQRTEQGDSAMYLCASSLTRTGGGEQFFGPGTRLTVL.

The V gene is TRBV10-3, the J gene TRBJ2-3; TRBD1 is a possible D gene (5 bases). This CDR3 has 17 amino acids. The V gene's germline CDR1 is ENHRY and CDR2 SYGVKD. The V gene lost 6 bases and the J gene lost 0 bases, with 19 bases spanning the gap. The CDR3 region has the DNA TGTGCCATCAGAACAGGTCTAGAGGTAACTAGCACAGATACGCAGTATTTT. This translates into CAIRTGLEVTSTDTQYF.

This clone was observed once. The chain uses TRBV28 and TRBJ1-1, with a weak D call TRBD1 (6 bases). The CDR3 runs 15 residues. The V end was cut by 1 base, the J end by 2 bases, with 11 bases between. From germline, CDR1 is MDHEN and CDR2 SYDVKM. CDR3 in DNA: TGTGCCAGCAGTTTATTCGGGGGGCCCAACACTGAAGCTTTCTTT. Its protein product is CASSLFGGPNTEAFF.

This rearrangement joins TRBV25-1 to TRBJ2-3, with D perhaps matching TRBD2 (6 bases). The CDR3 is 15 residues long. With 3 bases removed from V and 3 bases from J, the gap between germline ends came to 13 bases. CDR1 and CDR2 (germline): MGHDK, SYGVNS. The CDR3 sequence: CASSELSAGTDTQYF. The DNA of the CDR3 is TGTGCCAGCAGTGAGCTGTCCGCGGGGACAGATACGCAGTATTTT.

The genes are TRBV5-1 and TRBJ2-2; D not certain. The V end lost 4 bases, the J end lost 4 bases, and 8 bases lay between the germline ends. Germline loops: CDR1 SGHRS, CDR2 YFSETQ. This CDR3 is 13 amino acids long. CDR3 coding DNA: TGCGCCAGCAGCCCCGTGGCCACCGGGGAGCTGTTTTTT. Its protein product is CASSPVATGELFF.

This clone appeared a few times. The chain combines TRBV27 with TRBJ1-2; D is unresolved. CDR3 length: 14 residues. V lost 2 bases, J lost 8 bases, and 15 bases lay in between. CDR1 and CDR2 (germline): MNHEY, SMNVEV (reference sequence). CDR3 amino acids: CASSLNQGSGGYTF. The CDR3, as DNA: TGTGCCAGCAGTTTAAATCAAGGGAGCGGGGGCTACACCTTC.

This chain uses TRBV7-9 with TRBJ1-1; the D gene is possibly TRBD1 (5 bases). This CDR3 comprises 13 residues. Trimming removed 5 bases at V and 1 base at J, with 8 bases between. Per germline, CDR1 SEHNR and CDR2 FQNEAQ (reference sequence). The CDR3, as DNA: TGTGCCAGCAGCATTAGGGGGAACACTGAAGCTTTCTTT. Residues: CASSIRGNTEAFF.

V gene TRBV5-1 combines with J gene TRBJ2-7; 9 positions match TRBD1. The CDR3 loop spans 14 amino acids. Germline CDR1 is SGHRS and CDR2 is YFSETQ. J was trimmed by 5 bases and V by 0 bases; bases with no gene match: 3. The CDR3 region is CASSLGDRVDEQYF. The CDR3 DNA reads as TGCGCCAGCAGCTTGGGGGACAGGGTGGACGAGCAGTACTTC.

The chain couples TRBV7-9 to TRBJ2-7, with 9 bases identical to TRBD1. CDR1 is SEHNR and CDR2 is FQNEAQ in the germline V gene (reference sequence). The CDR3 length is 16 residues. Trimming cost V 2 bases and J 5 bases; bases outside gene matches: 10. In DNA, the CDR3 is TGTGCCAGCAGCTTACCCACGGGACAGGGAACGGACGAGCAGTACTTC. This sequence encodes CASSLPTGQGTDEQYF.

The rearrangement joins TRBV27 to TRBJ1-6, with D uncertain. Germline V gene data show CDR1 as MNHEY and CDR2 as SMNVEV (reference sequence). The CDR3 spans 13 residues. Trimming removed 5 bases at V and 5 bases at J, with 7 bases between. CDR3 amino acids: CASSLRDNSPLHF. Written as DNA, the CDR3 is TGTGCCAGCAGTCTAAGAGATAATTCACCCCTCCACTTT.

The DNA for the CDR3 is TGTGCCACCAGTGAGACAGGACCCAATCAGCCCCAGCATTTT. This encodes CATSETGPNQPQHF. This chain links TRBV24-1 with TRBJ1-5, with D perhaps matching TRBD1 (6 bases). CDR3 size: 14 residues. V lost 4 bases and J lost 3, with 9 bases in between. The germline CDR1 and CDR2 sequences are KGHDR and SFDVKD.

The chain couples TRBV7-9 to TRBJ2-7; tentative D call: TRBD1 (6 bases). CDR1 and CDR2 from the germline V gene are SEHNR and FQNEAQ (reference sequence). V was shortened by 4 bases and J by 2 bases, with 9 bases between the two germline ends. The CDR3 covers 13 residues. CDR3 sequence: CASSWTETYEQYF. Written as DNA, the CDR3 is TGTGCCAGCAGCTGGACAGAAACCTACGAGCAGTACTTC.

The gene calls are TRBV5-1 and TRBJ2-2; 8 positions match TRBD2. Germline values: CDR1 SGHRS, CDR2 YFSETQ. The junction had 3 bases not matched to a gene; V was cut back by 1 base and J by 1 base. There are 16 residues in the CDR3. The CDR3 protein is CASSLSLAGNTGELFF. The CDR3 DNA reads TGCGCCAGCAGCTTGTCTCTAGCGGGGAACACCGGGGAGCTGTTTTTT.

CDR3 amino acids: CASSQGLAGPQETQYF. CDR3 bases: TGTGCCAGCAGTCAAGGACTAGCGGGGCCACAAGAGACCCAGTACTTC. The chain joins TRBV6-6 to TRBJ2-5; 12 nucleotides align to TRBD2. Germline V gives CDR1 MNHNY, CDR2 SVGAGI (reference sequence). V lost 5 bases, J lost 2 bases, and 6 bases stayed unmatched. The CDR3 covers 16 residues.

The CDR3 nucleotides read TGTGCCAGTAGTTCAGGACAGCTCAATCAGCCCCAGCATTTT. This sequence encodes CASSSGQLNQPQHF. J is TRBJ1-5 and V is TRBV19, with D maybe TRBD1 (6 bases). This CDR3 spans 14 amino acids. The germline CDR1 and CDR2 sequences are LNHDA and SQIVND (reference sequence). V was trimmed by 5 bases and J by 3 bases, leaving 11 bases between them. Complete variable domain (other parts from reference TRBV19 and TRBJ1-5): DGGITQSPKYLFRKEGQNVTLSCEQNLNHDAMYWYRQDPGQGLRLIYYSQIVNDFQKGDIAEGYSVSREKKESFPLTVTSAQKNPTAFYLCASSSGQLNQPQHFGDGTRLSIL.

The chain combines TRBV7-9 with TRBJ1-2; 7 nucleotides line up with TRBD1. CDR3 length equals 16 residues. The ends lost 3 bases at V and 2 bases at J; junction bases unmatched: 9. CDR1 and CDR2 from the germline V gene are SEHNR and FQNEAQ (reference sequence). The CDR3 sequence is CASSLRITGANYGYTF. As DNA, the CDR3 is TGTGCCAGCAGCTTGAGAATTACAGGGGCCAACTATGGCTACACCTTC.

The V gene is TRBV2, the J gene TRBJ1-5; D gene unclear. The V and J ends lost 2 bases and 5 bases respectively, with 10 bases between them. The CDR3 length is 14 residues. Germline-derived CDR1 and CDR2 are SNHLY and FYNNEI. As DNA, the CDR3 is TGTGCCAGCAGTGAACAATCGCGGGATCAGCCCCAGCATTTT. It is translated as CASSEQSRDQPQHF.

The chain joins TRBV7-3 to TRBJ1-1; weak D call: TRBD1 (5 bases). The germline V gene encodes CDR1 SGHTA and CDR2 FQGTGA. V lost 2 bases, J lost 4 bases, and 11 bases lay in between. The CDR3 has 14 residues. Here the CDR3 DNA reads TGTGCCAGCAGCTTAGCAGGGCAGGTCACTGAAGCTTTCTTT. This gives the protein CASSLAGQVTEAFF.